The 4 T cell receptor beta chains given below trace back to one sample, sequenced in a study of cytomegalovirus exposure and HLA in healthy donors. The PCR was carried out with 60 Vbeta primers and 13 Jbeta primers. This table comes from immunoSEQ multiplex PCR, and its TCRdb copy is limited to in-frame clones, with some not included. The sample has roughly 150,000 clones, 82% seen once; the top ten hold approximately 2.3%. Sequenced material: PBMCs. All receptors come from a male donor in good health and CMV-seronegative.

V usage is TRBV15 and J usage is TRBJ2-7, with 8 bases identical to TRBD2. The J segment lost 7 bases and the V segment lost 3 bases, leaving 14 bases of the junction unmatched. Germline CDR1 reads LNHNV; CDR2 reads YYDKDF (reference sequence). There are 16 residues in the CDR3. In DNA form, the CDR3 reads TGTGCCACCAGCAGGAGGGGTAGCGGGAAATCCGGTGAGCAGTACTTC. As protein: CATSRRGSGKSGEQYF.

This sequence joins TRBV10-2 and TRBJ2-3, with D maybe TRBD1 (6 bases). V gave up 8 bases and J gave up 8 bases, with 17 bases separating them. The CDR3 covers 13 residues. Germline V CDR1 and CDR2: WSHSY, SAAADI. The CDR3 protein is CASLDSIPATQYF. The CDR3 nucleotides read TGCGCCAGCCTGGACAGTATCCCGGCTACGCAGTATTTT.

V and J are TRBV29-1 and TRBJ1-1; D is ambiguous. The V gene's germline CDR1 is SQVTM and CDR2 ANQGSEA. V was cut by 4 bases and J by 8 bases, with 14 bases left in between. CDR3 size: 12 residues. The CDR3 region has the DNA TGCAGCGTTGTCCTAGGACTTGTCGAAGCTTTCTTT. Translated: CSVVLGLVEAFF.

The CDR3 DNA sequence: TGTGCCAGCAGTGATGGTAGCGCGTCCTACAATGAGCAGTTCTTC. Protein: CASSDGSASYNEQFF. This chain uses TRBV6-4 with TRBJ2-1; tentatively, D is TRBD2 (5 bases). The CDR3 is made up of 15 amino acids. The germline V and J ends were trimmed by 3 bases and 1 base, with 10 bases remaining between them. CDR1 is MRHNA and CDR2 is SNTAGT in the germline V gene.